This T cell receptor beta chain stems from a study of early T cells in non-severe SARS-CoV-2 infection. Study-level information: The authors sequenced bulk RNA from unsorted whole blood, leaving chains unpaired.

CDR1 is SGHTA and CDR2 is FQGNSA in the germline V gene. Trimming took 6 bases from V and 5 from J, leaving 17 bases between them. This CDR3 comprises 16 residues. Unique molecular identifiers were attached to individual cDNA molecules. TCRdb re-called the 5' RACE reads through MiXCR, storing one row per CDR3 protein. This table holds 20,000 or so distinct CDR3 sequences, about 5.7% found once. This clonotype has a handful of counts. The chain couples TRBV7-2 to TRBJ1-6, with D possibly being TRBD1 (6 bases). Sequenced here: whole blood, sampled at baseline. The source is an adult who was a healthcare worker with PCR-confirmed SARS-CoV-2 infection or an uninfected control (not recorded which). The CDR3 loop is CASRKLGGANNSPLHF. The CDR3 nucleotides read TGTGCCAGCAGAAAGCTAGGGGGGGCGAATAATTCACCCCTCCACTTT.